These 25 T cell receptor beta chains originate from one sample sequenced in a study of shared clonotypes between healthy human individuals (dated by TCRdb to the early 2020s). Library creation used the immunoSEQ multiplex PCR assay. TCRdb provides this immuneACCESS table in a form limited to in-frame rearrangements. Some clones are lacking; in checked studies, under half of them reflect an unresolved V gene, and why the rest are absent is not known. The sample data list some 2 million clones, and about 95% of these were observed just once. The top ten hold about 1.1% of the sample. CD8 naive samples were CD45RO-negative cells positively selected for CCR7, giving a CD45RA+CCR7+ population that excluded TemRA cells. Sequenced material: naive CD8+ T cells sorted from blood. The sample's cell subset or site, from its label and the paper: CD45RA+CCR7+. These receptors all stem from a man between 18 and 35 years old in good health.

About this clone: The junction and the germline gene differ at one end; a read error may be behind it. The chain carries TRBV28 and TRBJ2-6; D not resolved. CDR1 and CDR2 from the germline V gene are MDHEN and SYDVKM. The CDR3 loop spans 13 amino acids. The CDR3 sequence is CALSGSRANVLTF. CDR3 in DNA: TGCGCCCTCTCTGGGTCTCGGGCCAACGTCCTGACTTTC.

The rearrangement uses TRBV14 and TRBJ2-2; D ambiguous. This CDR3 spans 13 amino acids. Germline V gene lookup returns CDR1 SGHDN and CDR2 FVKESK. V lost 1 base and J 6 bases, leaving 6 bases between the germline ends. CDR3 in amino acids: CASSQVNAGELFF. The CDR3 DNA reads TGTGCCAGCAGCCAAGTCAACGCCGGGGAGCTGTTTTTT.

V is TRBV4-3 and J is TRBJ1-2, with a possible D match to TRBD1 (6 bases). The CDR3 sequence is 15 residues long. V lost 3 bases to trimming and J lost 0 bases, with 11 bases between them. Germline lookup yields CDR1 LGHNA and CDR2 YSLEER. CDR3 bases: TGCGCCAGCAGCCAGGCCCGGGACACTAACTATGGCTACACCTTC. It codes for CASSQARDTNYGYTF.

The chain uses TRBV15 and TRBJ1-2; 7 bases fit TRBD1. In germline, CDR1 is LNHNV, CDR2 YYDKDF (reference sequence). This CDR3 is built from 16 residues. With V trimmed by 0 bases and J by 3 bases, 7 bases remained unmatched. The CDR3, as DNA: TGTGCCACCAGCAGAGATCTAGCCCAGGGGGACTATGGCTACACCTTC. Amino acid sequence: CATSRDLAQGDYGYTF.

The chain joins TRBV6-1 to TRBJ2-7, with D maybe TRBD1 (6 bases). The CDR3 sequence is 19 residues long. The germline CDR1 and CDR2 sequences are MNHNS and SASEGT. With 1 base removed from V and 3 bases from J, the gap between germline ends came to 25 bases. The CDR3 DNA follows: TGTGCCAGCAGTGAAGAGTCACAGGGTGAGGTGGGAGAAGTCTACGAGCAGTACTTC. Translating gives CASSEESQGEVGEVYEQYF.

V is TRBV5-1 and J is TRBJ2-5; TRBD2 aligns across 14 bases. Trimming took 3 bases from V and 5 from J; bases not matched to a gene: 12. The germline CDR1 and CDR2 sequences are SGHRS and YFSETQ. CDR3 length: 18 residues. This CDR3 is CASSSGTSGSWVFETQYF. Here the CDR3 DNA reads TGCGCCAGCAGCTCCGGGACTAGCGGGAGTTGGGTTTTTGAGACCCAGTACTTC.

V and J are TRBV4-2 and TRBJ2-5, with no clear D. There are 15 residues in the CDR3. CDR1 is LGHNA, CDR2 YNFKEQ, per germline. V was trimmed by 0 bases and J by 1 base, leaving 9 bases between them. In nucleotides, the CDR3 is TGTGCCAGCAGCCAAGATTGGGGATTCCAAGAGACCCAGTACTTC. Amino acids: CASSQDWGFQETQYF.

The rearrangement links TRBV7-8 to TRBJ2-5; no clear D gene. V was trimmed by 3 bases and J by 5 bases, leaving 7 bases between them. Germline V gives CDR1 SGHVS, CDR2 FQNEAQ. The CDR3 contains 12 residues. CDR3 DNA: TGTGCCAGCAGCTTTACACGGGAGACCCAGTACTTC. It specifies CASSFTRETQYF.

This rearrangement joins TRBV11-2 to TRBJ2-3; 8 bases line up with TRBD1. V shed 1 base, J shed 3 bases, and the junction held 6 bases outside the gene matches. The CDR3 totals 16 residues. Germline CDR1 SGHAT, CDR2 FQNNGV. CDR3 loop: CASSLVAQGATDTQYF. For the CDR3, the DNA is TGTGCCAGCAGCTTAGTGGCTCAGGGGGCGACAGATACGCAGTATTTT.

This chain links TRBV27 with TRBJ2-7, with 7 bases aligning to TRBD1. The V gene's germline CDR1 is MNHEY and CDR2 SMNVEV (reference sequence). J was trimmed by 3 bases and V by 6 bases; bases with no gene match: 11. CDR3 size: 15 residues. As DNA, the CDR3 is TGTGCCAGCAGCTTTACAGGGGCGGCTTACTACGAGCAGTACTTC. Translating gives CASSFTGAAYYEQYF.

The V call is TRBV10-1, the J call TRBJ1-1; perhaps TRBD1 as D (6 bases). The germline V gene encodes CDR1 WNHNN and CDR2 SYGVQD (reference sequence). V was pared by 3 bases and J by 6 bases, with 20 bases between. This CDR3 region has 16 residues. The CDR3, as DNA: TGCGCCAGCAGTGACTACAGGGAATCATCCCGCGCTGAAGCTTTCTTT. Its translation is CASSDYRESSRAEAFF.

Comment on this clone: This specimen includes other DNA sequences encoding the same CDR3. The chain recombines TRBV19 with TRBJ2-2, with D unresolved. The CDR3 sequence is 14 residues long. CDR1 is LNHDA, CDR2 SQIVND, per germline (reference sequence). V gave up 1 base and J gave up 1 base, with 4 bases separating them. The CDR3 sequence: CASSIVGNTGELFF. The CDR3 bases are TGTGCCAGTAGTATAGTTGGGAACACCGGGGAGCTGTTTTTT.

The genes are TRBV10-3 and TRBJ1-1; weak D call: TRBD1 (6 bases). The CDR3 totals 14 residues. The V gene's germline CDR1 is ENHRY and CDR2 SYGVKD. V was pared by 2 bases and J by 0 bases, with 7 bases between. CDR3 protein: CAISETGMNTEAFF. As DNA, the CDR3 is TGTGCCATCAGTGAGACAGGGATGAACACTGAAGCTTTCTTT.

The chain couples TRBV5-4 to TRBJ2-3, with D perhaps TRBD2 (6 bases). Looked up from germline, CDR1 is SGHNT and CDR2 is YYREEE (reference sequence). The V gene lost 10 bases and the J gene lost 6 bases, with 15 bases spanning the gap. The CDR3 runs to 12 residues. The chain's CDR3 is CAAGGPTDTQYF. The CDR3 coding sequence is TGTGCCGCCGGAGGGCCGACGGATACGCAGTATTTT.

Remarks on this clone: This sample includes further DNA sequences coding for the same CDR3. The chain recombines TRBV6-5 with TRBJ2-5; D possibly uses TRBD1 or TRBD2 (5 bases each). This CDR3 is built from 14 residues. From germline, CDR1 is MNHEY and CDR2 SVGAGI. V lost 0 bases and J 5 bases, leaving 10 bases between the germline ends. DNA of the CDR3: TGTGCCAGCAGTTACTCGGGGGTTGGGGAGACCCAGTACTTC. Translated: CASSYSGVGETQYF.

J is TRBJ2-7 and V is TRBV5-1, with a weak D call TRBD1 (5 bases). The CDR3 runs 17 residues. Trimming shortened V by 0 bases and J by 0 bases, and 16 bases separated the two germline ends. CDR1 is SGHRS, CDR2 YFSETQ, per germline. In DNA form, the CDR3 reads TGCGCCAGCAGCTTGGGGGGCCTACAATACGTCTCCTACGAGCAGTACTTC. Its translation: CASSLGGLQYVSYEQYF.

The chain uses TRBV6-5 and TRBJ1-2; D not certain. This CDR3 contains 14 residues. Germline-derived CDR1 and CDR2 are MNHEY and SVGAGI. Trimming stripped 5 bases from V and 4 bases from J, with 14 bases between. Written as DNA, the CDR3 is TGTGCCAGCAGTCTCTCCAGTCAGCCCTATGGCTACACCTTC. Amino acids: CASSLSSQPYGYTF.

This chain joins TRBV7-9 and TRBJ2-2; 8 nucleotides line up with TRBD2. This CDR3 has 16 residues. Losses at the gene ends were 5 bases for V and 3 bases for J; bases not matched to a gene: 8. Looked up from germline, CDR1 is SEHNR and CDR2 is FQNEAQ (reference sequence). This CDR3 is CASSVLAVVDTGELFF. The DNA for the CDR3 is TGTGCCAGCAGCGTACTAGCGGTAGTCGACACCGGGGAGCTGTTTTTT.

The rearrangement joins TRBV19 to TRBJ1-2; a weak D match, TRBD1 (6 bases). The V end lost 6 bases, the J end lost 2 bases, and 10 bases lay between the germline ends. The CDR3 is 13 residues long. Germline V gives CDR1 LNHDA, CDR2 SQIVND (reference sequence). CDR3 residues: CASRTGQNYGYTF. CDR3 nucleotide sequence: TGTGCCAGTAGGACAGGACAAAACTATGGCTACACCTTC.

V usage is TRBV27 and J usage is TRBJ2-1; D unclear. Trimming removed 2 bases from V and 8 bases from J, with 10 bases in between. CDR1 is MNHEY and CDR2 is SMNVEV in the germline V gene (reference sequence). This CDR3 comprises 13 residues. CDR3 coding DNA: TGTGCCAGCAGTTTAGAACAGCTAGATGAGCAGTTCTTC. Its protein product is CASSLEQLDEQFF.

The V call is TRBV27, the J call TRBJ1-1; 10 bases are shared with TRBD1. Germline values: CDR1 MNHEY, CDR2 SMNVEV (reference sequence). The CDR3 sequence is 16 residues long. The ends lost 5 bases at V and 4 bases at J; junction bases unmatched: 10. CDR3 sequence (DNA): TGTGCCAGCAGTCTTAGACAGGGGGCGCCGGCCACTGAAGCTTTCTTT. This codes for CASSLRQGAPATEAFF.

The gene calls are TRBV27 and TRBJ1-6; D perhaps matches TRBD1 (6 bases). There are 18 residues in the CDR3. The V gene's germline CDR1 is MNHEY and CDR2 SMNVEV (reference sequence). Between the trimmed V and J ends, which lost 2 bases and 0 bases, there was a span of 14 bases. Written as DNA, the CDR3 is TGTGCCAGCAGTTTAGGTGGGGGGCCCTACTCCTATAATTCACCCCTCCACTTT. Residues: CASSLGGGPYSYNSPLHF.

This chain joins TRBV6-1 and TRBJ1-1, with unresolved D. Germline V gene data show CDR1 as MNHNS and CDR2 as SASEGT. The CDR3 length is 14 residues. V was clipped by 0 bases and J by 8 bases, with 13 bases between them. The CDR3 protein is CASSEARMTGEAFF. Written as DNA, the CDR3 is TGTGCCAGCAGTGAAGCCCGAATGACGGGCGAAGCTTTCTTT.

The V gene is TRBV4-1, the J gene TRBJ1-5, with a tentative D call TRBD1 (5 bases). This CDR3 contains 16 residues. CDR1 and CDR2 (germline): MGHRA, YSYEKL. Trimming cost V 0 bases and J 2 bases, with 11 bases left between them. CDR3 sequence: CASSQDLGEGNQPQHF. The CDR3 DNA is TGCGCCAGCAGCCAAGATTTGGGGGAGGGCAATCAGCCCCAGCATTTT.

The V and J genes are TRBV5-4 and TRBJ2-5; TRBD1 matches 9 bases. With 6 bases clipped from V and 5 bases from J, the junction kept 8 bases outside the gene matches. Germline CDR1 reads SGHNT; CDR2 reads YYREEE (reference sequence). The CDR3 length is 14 residues. CDR3 residues: CASTAGGTGETQYF. The CDR3 bases are TGTGCCAGCACCGCGGGCGGGACAGGGGAGACCCAGTACTTC.